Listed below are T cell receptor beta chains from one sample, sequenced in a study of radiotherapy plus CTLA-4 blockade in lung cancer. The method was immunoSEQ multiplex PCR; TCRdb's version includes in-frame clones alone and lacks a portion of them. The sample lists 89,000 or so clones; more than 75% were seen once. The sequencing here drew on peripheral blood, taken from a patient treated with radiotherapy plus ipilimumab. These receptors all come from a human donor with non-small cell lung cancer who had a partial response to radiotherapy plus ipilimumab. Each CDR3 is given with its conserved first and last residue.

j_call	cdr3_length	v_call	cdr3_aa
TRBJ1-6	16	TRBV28	CASSSPGQGAGTPLHF
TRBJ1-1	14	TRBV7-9	CASSADDYSTEAFF
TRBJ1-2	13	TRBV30	CAWSEGEVYGYTF
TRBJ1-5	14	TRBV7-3	CASSRTGTNQPQHF
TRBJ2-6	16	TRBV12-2	CASRPPGSSGANVLTF
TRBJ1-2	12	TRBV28	CASSLPGGGYTF
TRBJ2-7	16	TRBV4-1	CASSQDLGGGGYEQYF
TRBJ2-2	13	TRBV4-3	CASSPSNAGELFF
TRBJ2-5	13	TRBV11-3	CASSLGLQETQYF
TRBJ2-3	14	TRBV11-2	CASRPTTSTDTQYF
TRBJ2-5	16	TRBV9	CASSVIFLAGGETQYF
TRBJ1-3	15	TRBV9	CASSDQGASGNTIYF
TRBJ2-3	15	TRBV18	CASSPPAGGLDTQYF
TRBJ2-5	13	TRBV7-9	CASSRTTGETQYF
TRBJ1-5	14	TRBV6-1	CASSDGGANQPQHF
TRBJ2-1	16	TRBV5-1	CASSLGDSLSYNEQFF
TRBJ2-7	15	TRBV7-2	CASSVTLAVSYEQYF
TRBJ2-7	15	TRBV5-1	CASSSTGTGGLEQYF
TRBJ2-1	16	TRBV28	CASSPPTRILYNEQFF
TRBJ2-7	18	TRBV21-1	CASSKALGEGERGDEQYF
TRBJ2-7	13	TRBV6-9	CASSRDRGDEQYF
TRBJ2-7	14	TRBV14	CASSNGQGLLGQYF
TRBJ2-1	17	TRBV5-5	CASSLATGLAAYNEQFF
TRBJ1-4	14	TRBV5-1	CASSPGTGTEKLFF
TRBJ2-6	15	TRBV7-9	CASSAGQTLGNVLTF
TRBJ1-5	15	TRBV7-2	CASSLRQGSIQPQHF
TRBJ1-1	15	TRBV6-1	CASSESGARYTEAFF
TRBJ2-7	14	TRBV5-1	CASSRDSLPGEQYF
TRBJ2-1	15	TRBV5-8	CASSSLTSGINEQFF
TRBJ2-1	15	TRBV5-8	CASSRGTGVYNEQFF
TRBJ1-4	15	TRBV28	CASSLRAGGNEKLFF
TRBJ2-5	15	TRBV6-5	CASSYGKGGQETQYF
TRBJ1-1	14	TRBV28	CASSRGGRNTEAFF
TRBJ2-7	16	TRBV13	CASSLGTEGGTYEQYF
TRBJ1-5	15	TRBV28	CASSLLGQGSQPQHF
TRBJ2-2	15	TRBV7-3	CASSLVGVNTGELFF
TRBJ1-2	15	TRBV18	CASSPPTRSNYGYTF
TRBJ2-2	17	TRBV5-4	CASSSGQGALRTGELFF
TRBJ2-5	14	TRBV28	CASSFVETRETQYF
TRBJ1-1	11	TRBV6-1	CASRGSAEAFF
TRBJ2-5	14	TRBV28	CASSEDSPQETQYF
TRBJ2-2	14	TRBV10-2	CASSEFGGTGELFF